This T cell receptor (beta chain) was retrieved from a study of shared clonotypes between healthy human individuals (dated by TCRdb to the early 2020s). Concerning the study at large: The cohort comprised a couple of women and a few men aged 18 to 49 years. The study deeply sequenced blood TCR repertoires of roughly five healthy adults to estimate repertoire size and the extent of clonotype sharing between individuals. Leukapheresis yielded between about 0.94 and 8.9 billion PBMCs per donor. For each donor, CD4 naive and CD4 memory were each given three plates, CD8 naive was given two plates, and CD8 memory was given one plate. Different laboratories and diverse techniques were used to prepare libraries and sequence TCR repertoires, to increase sequencing depth and limit assay-specific biases. The paper's findings and limits, for the study overall: Across a few donors, 5% to 6% of naive CD4, 3% to 3.5% of naive CD8, approximately 2.5% of memory CD4, and under 0.45% of memory CD8 clonotypes were shared. Because the study included only a small number of donors, the genetic and exposure-history diversity represented was limited. Rarefaction of sorted-subset datasets indicated incomplete sequencing despite the large sequencing depth. Naive subsets generally had larger estimated clonotype richness than memory subsets. Based on pairwise subsampling, the degree of clonotype sharing among donors was expected to be affected by sequencing depth. Higher generation probabilities were observed for clonotypes shared by all four sorted-subset donors than for non-shared clonotypes. Only blood was sampled, and tissue TCR repertoires likely differ from those in blood.

The junction carries 9 bases between V and J, which are trimmed by 1 base and 8 bases respectively. The CDR3 holds 12 amino acids from the cysteine to the phenylalanine. Only the CDR3 DNA is retained, 36 bases long and in frame from the first base. Note on this clone: Its antigen remains undetermined. No much larger clone is present one base from it, and per-base qualities are unavailable.

The donors were healthy, HIV-negative adults who had no recently reported acute infections or vaccinations. Every donor was a Caucasian adult residing in Nashville, Tennessee, USA. Magnetic negative selection was used to enrich CD4+ T cells, after which naive cells were positively selected on CD45RA and the negative fraction became the memory subset. After blood collection by leukapheresis, PBMCs were isolated using Ficoll-Histopaque density gradient centrifugation and then cryopreserved in the vapor phase of liquid nitrogen. Analytical flow cytometry was used to check the purity and quantity of every magnetically sorted T cell population. Genomic DNA was isolated from each sorted fraction and quantified by UV absorbance on a Nanodrop 2000c. Using the deep immunoSEQ assay, TCR CDR3 regions were amplified from genomic DNA by multiplex PCR. Genomic DNA extracted from each cell subset was distributed evenly over all wells of several immunoSEQ 96-well plates, and each plate served as one replicate. For sorted subsets, 200 to 250 ng of genomic DNA, equivalent to 25,000 to 35,000 T cell genomes, went into each replicate PCR. Purified libraries were quantified with a Qubit 3.0 fluorometer, sized on a Bioanalyzer 2100, and re-quantified with the KAPA Library Quantification kit. Every immunoSEQ 96-well plate was sequenced on a separate single-read 150-cycle Illumina NextSeq 550 flow cell. The paper's processing steps were these. Because the immunoSEQ output held only junctional sequences and lacked quality scores, the filtering could not match the filtering applied to full-length reads. To assign V/J genes and CDR3, sequences were annotated using PyIR, a Python wrapper for IgBLAST v1.9, with IMGT germline references. Any read was removed if the V/J assignment was weak (E-value above 1e-6), the CDR3 was missing, or the read contained stop codons, out-of-frame junctions, or ambiguous translated residues. A V3J clonotype was defined by an identical inferred V gene, J gene, and CDR3 amino acid sequence. The percentage overlap between two repertoires was calculated by dividing the number of shared unique clonotypes by the size of the smaller repertoire. Repertoire richness was assessed with RTK rarefaction, the Chao1 estimator, and Recon v2.1 estimates of unobserved clonotypes. For all TCRbeta clonotypes obtained by the gDNA method from a few donors, generation probabilities were computed with OLGA. TCRdb carries this immuneACCESS record with in-frame sequences only. Its versions omit some clonotypes, under half of them owing to an unresolved V gene in the studies checked, with the rest unexplained. V and J calls and clone size are given by that table; D and trimming were obtained from the DNA. This sample has 2 million to 2.5 million clones in its table, and 85% to 95% of those were observed once. The ten most abundant clones make up around 0.4% of the sample.

The chain couples TRBV5-3 to TRBJ1-2, with no reliable assignment of the D segment. TRBV5-3 is marked as an open reading frame, function uncertain. The TCR comes from a man aged 18 to 30 in good health. Some clones in this sample may be carry-over from other donors' samples. The sequenced sample was naive CD4+ T cells from PBMCs. This sample's cell subset or site label indicates: CD45RA+ positively selected. The nucleotides read TGTGCCAGAAGCTTGACCGAGGACGGCTACACCTTC. This sequence encodes CARSLTEDGYTF.